This is a list of T cell receptor beta chains from one sample in a study of shared clonotypes between healthy human individuals. Repertoires were generated with immunoSEQ multiplex PCR, while TCRdb's copy carries only in-frame clones and drops some. The sample lists around 440,000 clones, roughly three quarters occurring once. The specimen was PBMCs. These receptor sequences come from a woman aged 40 to 50 in good health. Some clones in this sample may be carry-over from other donors' samples. Each CDR3 is given with its conserved first and last residue. A D gene is named only where the DNA matches it firmly. Only some rows state a clone size, as once, few, many or a class for expanded clones.

NA	TRBV18	NA	TRBJ1-4	TGTGCCAGCCAGATCGACCACGGAGGAAAACTGTTTTTT	CASQIDHGGKLFF
few	TRBV7-9	NA	TRBJ2-5	TGTGCCAGCAGCTTAGTACCCCAGAAAGAGACCCAGTACTTC	CASSLVPQKETQYF
NA	TRBV4-3	NA	TRBJ2-1	TGCGCCAGCAGCCACGCGTCGCGAGGGGTAGGCAATGAGCAGTTCTTC	CASSHASRGVGNEQFF
NA	TRBV7-9	NA	TRBJ2-7	TGTGCCAGCAGCTCAACAGGGATTGGCTCCTACGAGCAGTACTTC	CASSSTGIGSYEQYF
NA	TRBV5-1	NA	TRBJ1-1	TGCGCCAGCAGGATCGGGCGGATGAACACTGAAGCTTTCTTT	CASRIGRMNTEAFF
once	TRBV19	TRBD2	TRBJ2-7	TGTGCCAGTAGTATCGGCGGGAGCCCCACCTACGAGCAGTACTTC	CASSIGGSPTYEQYF
NA	TRBV29-1	NA	TRBJ1-1	TGCAGCGTTGATAGGGAGGCGGACACTGAAGCTTTCTTT	CSVDREADTEAFF
NA	TRBV29-1	TRBD2	TRBJ2-1	TGCAGCGTTGAGGGACTAGGAAATGAGCAGTTCTTC	CSVEGLGNEQFF
NA	TRBV5-1	TRBD2	TRBJ2-5	TGCGCCAGCAGCCCGGGACTAGCGGGAGGGGCGGAGACCCAGTACTTC	CASSPGLAGGAETQYF
NA	TRBV15	NA	TRBJ2-1	TGTGCCACCAGCAGAGATCGGGGTTATGAGCAGTTCTTC	CATSRDRGYEQFF
once	TRBV14	NA	TRBJ2-7	TGTGCCAGCAGCCAGTCTTCCGGGTACGAGCAGTACTTC	CASSQSSGYEQYF
NA	TRBV6-6	TRBD1	TRBJ1-2	TGTGCCAGCAGTTACTCCCCAGGGGGAGAATATGATGGCTACACCTTC	CASSYSPGGEYDGYTF
NA	TRBV5-1	NA	TRBJ2-3	TGCGCCAGCAATTCCCGGGAGGGGGCCGATACGCAGTATTTT	CASNSREGADTQYF
NA	TRBV28	NA	TRBJ2-3	TGTGCCAGCACAAGTCCAAATCAGGGTACGCAGTATTTT	CASTSPNQGTQYF
few	TRBV7-2	NA	TRBJ2-7	TGTGCCAGCAGCTTTCTCGGGGGGCGGGAGTACGAGCAGTACTTC	CASSFLGGREYEQYF
NA	TRBV9	NA	TRBJ1-2	TGTGCCAGCAGCCCCGGACAAGAACTCTATGGCTACACCTTC	CASSPGQELYGYTF
NA	TRBV5-4	NA	TRBJ2-7	TGTGCCAGCAGCTTGCGCTTCCGGGAGCAGTACTTC	CASSLRFREQYF
NA	TRBV5-1	NA	TRBJ2-5	TGCGCCAGCAAGGGGGAGACCCAGTACTTC	CASKGETQYF
NA	TRBV4-3	TRBD2	TRBJ2-3	TGCGCCAGCAGCCTCGGACTAGCGGGCACAGATACGCAGTATTTT	CASSLGLAGTDTQYF
NA	TRBV30	TRBD2	TRBJ2-3	TGTGCCTGGAGTGTACTAGCGAAAATGGAAACAGATACGCAGTATTTT	CAWSVLAKMETDTQYF
few	TRBV15	TRBD2	TRBJ2-7	TGTGCCACCAGCTTGCGGGGGGCTAGCTCCTACGAGCAGTACTTC	CATSLRGASSYEQYF